These 10 T cell receptor beta chains came from one sample sequenced in a study of cytomegalovirus exposure and HLA in healthy donors (TCRdb year 2017). The library was prepared using the immunoSEQ multiplex PCR assay. A mixture of 60 forward primers for TCR Vbeta segments and 13 reverse primers for TCR Jbeta segments was used in the multiplex PCR. In TCRdb, the immuneACCESS table is reduced to in-frame sequences with V and J assigned. These tables do not hold every clone; where another copy was compared, an unresolved V gene accounts for under half, and the others remain unexplained. The sample records fewer than 350,000 clones, around nine tenths of which are singletons. The ten largest clones take up 2% to 3% of the sample. The sample comprised PBMCs. The receptors stem from a woman under 30 in good health and CMV-seronegative.

The gene calls are TRBV5-1 and TRBJ2-1, with 10 bases aligning to TRBD2. This CDR3 comprises 15 residues. Trimming cost V 4 bases and J 4 bases; bases outside gene matches: 5. Germline V CDR1 and CDR2: SGHRS, YFSETQ. The CDR3 is CASSQLAGRYNEQFF. For the CDR3, the DNA is TGCGCCAGCAGCCAACTAGCGGGGAGATACAATGAGCAGTTCTTC. The entire variable domain, with the rest obtained from reference TRBV5-1 and TRBJ2-1, is as follows: KAGVTQTPRYLIKTRGQQVTLSCSPISGHRSVSWYQQTPGQGLQFLFEYFSETQRNKGNFPGRFSGRQFSNSRSEMNVSTLELGDSALYLCASSQLAGRYNEQFFGPGTRLTVL.

About this clone itself: Other DNA sequences in the sample encode the same CDR3. The rearrangement uses TRBV7-3 and TRBJ2-3, with D unresolved. V was cut by 4 bases and J by 3 bases, with 2 bases left in between. Germline V lookup: CDR1 SGHTA, CDR2 FQGTGA. This CDR3 is built from 11 residues. CDR3 DNA sequence: TGTGCCAGCAGCTCTACAGATACGCAGTATTTT. It yields the protein CASSSTDTQYF.

This clone occurred once. CDR3 sequence (DNA): TGTGCCAGCACAGAGGGAGGGAGGGGTGAAAAACTGTTTTTT. Its translation is CASTEGGRGEKLFF. V usage is TRBV27 and J usage is TRBJ1-4; maybe TRBD1 (5 bases). The V end was cut by 7 bases, the J end by 7 bases, with 16 bases between. This CDR3 is 14 amino acids long. Germline loops: CDR1 MNHEY, CDR2 SMNVEV (reference sequence).

The chain employs TRBV7-7 and TRBJ1-3, with TRBD1 matching over 9 bases. The CDR3 spans 14 residues. The V segment lost 5 bases and the J segment 4 bases; nucleotides outside the gene matches: 3. Germline CDR1 reads SSHAT; CDR2 reads FNYEAQ (reference sequence). CDR3 nucleotides: TGTGCCAGCAGCCCCGGGACAGGGGGAAACACCATATATTTT. This codes for CASSPGTGGNTIYF.

The chain has TRBV18 and TRBJ1-4; D might be TRBD1 (6 bases). This CDR3 has 15 amino acids. Trimming cost V 4 bases and J 8 bases, with 17 bases left between them. The V gene's germline CDR1 is KGHSH and CDR2 LQKENI. In DNA form, the CDR3 reads TGTGCCAGCTCACTTCCGGGACAATCTGGGGAAAAACTGTTTTTT. Translating it yields CASSLPGQSGEKLFF.

This chain joins TRBV5-8 and TRBJ2-1, with TRBD2 matching 9 bases. The ends lost 4 bases at V and 10 bases at J; junction bases unmatched: 9. Germline assignment: CDR1 SGHTS and CDR2 YDEGEE. CDR3 length: 14 residues. The CDR3 reads CASSPWAGGREQFF. The DNA of the CDR3 is TGTGCCAGCAGCCCTTGGGCGGGGGGGCGGGAGCAGTTCTTC.

The chain couples TRBV30 to TRBJ2-7, with D tentatively TRBD2 (6 bases). The CDR3 spans 14 residues. V was cut by 1 base and J by 1 base, with 11 bases left in between. Germline V gene lookup returns CDR1 GTSNPN and CDR2 SVGIG (reference sequence). The CDR3 DNA reads as TGTGCCTGGAGTGGCGGGAAAGAATCCTACGAGCAGTACTTC. It translates to CAWSGGKESYEQYF.

The sample holds one count of this clone. This chain uses TRBV19 with TRBJ1-1, with D tentatively TRBD1 (5 bases). The CDR3 sequence is 13 residues long. Germline V CDR1 and CDR2: LNHDA, SQIVND (reference sequence). V was trimmed by 3 bases and J by 6 bases, leaving 11 bases between them. This chain's CDR3 is CASSIMGLPEAFF. The CDR3 bases are TGTGCCAGTAGTATCATGGGACTACCTGAAGCTTTCTTT.

The chain has TRBV5-4 and TRBJ1-3, with D maybe TRBD1 (5 bases). The CDR3 contains 14 residues. Germline V CDR1 and CDR2: SGHNT, YYREEE (reference sequence). The V end was cut by 4 bases, the J end by 3 bases, with 11 bases between. CDR3 amino acids: CASSPPGLGNTIYF. CDR3 bases: TGTGCCAGCAGCCCTCCGGGACTTGGAAACACCATATATTTT.

This clone occurred a few times. The chain is built from TRBV19 and TRBJ1-2, with D possibly TRBD1 on 6 matching bases. This CDR3 is 11 amino acids long. The V gene's germline CDR1 is LNHDA and CDR2 SQIVND (reference sequence). Trimming took 8 bases from V and 5 from J, leaving 9 bases between them. The CDR3 region has the DNA TGTGCCAGTGGGACATTATATGGCTACACCTTC. Translating it yields CASGTLYGYTF.